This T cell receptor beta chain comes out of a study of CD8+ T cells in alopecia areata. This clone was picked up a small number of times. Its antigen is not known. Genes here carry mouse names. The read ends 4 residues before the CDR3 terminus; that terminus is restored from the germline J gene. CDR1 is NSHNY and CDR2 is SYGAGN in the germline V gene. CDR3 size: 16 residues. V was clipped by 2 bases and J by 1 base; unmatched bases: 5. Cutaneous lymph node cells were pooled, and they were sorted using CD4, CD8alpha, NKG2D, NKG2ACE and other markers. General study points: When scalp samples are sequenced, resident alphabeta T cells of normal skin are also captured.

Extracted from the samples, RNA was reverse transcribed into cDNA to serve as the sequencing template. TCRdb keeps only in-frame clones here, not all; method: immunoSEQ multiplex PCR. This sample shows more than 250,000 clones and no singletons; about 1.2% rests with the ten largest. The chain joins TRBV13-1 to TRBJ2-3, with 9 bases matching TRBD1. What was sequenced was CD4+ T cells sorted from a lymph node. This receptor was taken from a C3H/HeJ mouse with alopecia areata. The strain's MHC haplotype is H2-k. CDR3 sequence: CASSDPRDRGAETLYF. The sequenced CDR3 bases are TGTGCCAGCAGTGACCCCCGGGACAGGGGTGCAGAA.